The 32 T cell receptor beta chains below were found in one sample sequenced in a study of blood T cell repertoires in COVID-19. The table came from immunoSEQ multiplex PCR; TCRdb's copy has only in-frame clones and leaves some out. The sample yields 150,000 to 200,000 clones, 75% to 90% seen once. Sequenced sample: peripheral blood. These receptors came from a middle-aged man with acute or convalescent COVID-19.

This clone has just a few counts. The chain has TRBV5-1 and TRBJ2-1; 8 bases agree with TRBD2. The CDR3 sequence is 16 residues long. Trimming cost V 3 bases and J 2 bases; bases outside gene matches: 7. From germline, CDR1 is SGHRS and CDR2 YFSETQ. The CDR3 sequence: CASSSGGTRTYNEQFF. The CDR3 coding sequence is TGCGCCAGCAGCTCCGGTGGGACTAGAACCTACAATGAGCAGTTCTTC.

This chain uses TRBV2 with TRBJ1-1; tentatively, D is TRBD1 (5 bases). Trimming stripped 9 bases from V and 3 bases from J, with 11 bases between. This CDR3 contains 12 residues. The germline CDR1 and CDR2 sequences are SNHLY and FYNNEI. CDR3 residues: CARGEGYTEAFF. The CDR3 DNA reads as TGTGCCAGGGGGGAGGGGTACACTGAAGCTTTCTTT.

V gene TRBV12-3 or TRBV12-4 combines with J gene TRBJ2-1; a weak D match, TRBD1 (6 bases). The CDR3 covers 13 residues. V lost 6 bases and J lost 3, with 9 bases in between. As DNA, the CDR3 is TGTGCCAGCAGAACGGACAGCTACAATGAGCAGTTCTTC. Its protein is CASRTDSYNEQFF.

V is TRBV11-1 and J is TRBJ1-2; 9 bases fit TRBD1. Germline V CDR1 and CDR2: SGHAT, FQDESV (reference sequence). V trimming: 1 base; J trimming: 2 bases; junction bases outside the gene matches: 5. There are 16 residues in the CDR3. CDR3: CASSLESGQGNYGYTF. DNA of the CDR3: TGTGCCAGCAGCTTAGAGTCCGGACAGGGGAACTATGGCTACACCTTC.

This clone was observed once. The chain joins TRBV3-1 (or the pseudogene TRBV3-2) to TRBJ2-3; 14 bases align to TRBD2. V trimming: 0 bases; J trimming: 6 bases; junction bases outside the gene matches: 2. CDR3 length: 16 amino acids. Germline CDR1 reads LGHDT; CDR2 reads YNNKEL (reference sequence). In DNA form, the CDR3 reads TGTGCCAGCAGCCAAGAAGGGACTAGCGGGGGTGATACGCAGTATTTT. This translates into CASSQEGTSGGDTQYF.

The CDR3 bases are TGTGCCAGTAGTATAATACGAGGGGGCATTTACGAGCAGTACTTC. Translating it yields CASSIIRGGIYEQYF. The genes are TRBV19 and TRBJ2-7; TRBD1 aligns across 7 bases. Germline CDR1 reads LNHDA; CDR2 reads SQIVND (reference sequence). The CDR3 is 15 residues long. J lost 4 bases, V lost 2 bases, and 8 bases had no gene match.

The chain links TRBV19 to TRBJ2-7; possibly TRBD2 for D (5 bases). V lost 1 base to trimming and J lost 3 bases, with 13 bases between them. The CDR3 covers 15 residues. CDR1 and CDR2 from the germline V gene are LNHDA and SQIVND (reference sequence). The DNA for the CDR3 is TGTGCCAGTAGTATAGGTCAAGGGAGCGGCTACGAGCAGTACTTC. It yields the protein CASSIGQGSGYEQYF. The entire variable domain, with the rest obtained from reference TRBV19 and TRBJ2-7, is as follows: DGGITQSPKYLFRKEGQNVTLSCEQNLNHDAMYWYRQDPGQGLRLIYYSQIVNDFQKGDIAEGYSVSREKKESFPLTVTSAQKNPTAFYLCASSIGQGSGYEQYFGPGTRLTVT.

The chain employs TRBV19 and TRBJ1-2; TRBD1 agrees at 7 bases. J was trimmed by 7 bases and V by 9 bases; bases with no gene match: 20. CDR3 length equals 16 residues. Germline V CDR1 and CDR2: LNHDA, SQIVND (reference sequence). The CDR3: CASSDQSPRGRTGYTF. CDR3 nucleotide sequence: TGTGCCAGCTCGGACCAAAGCCCCAGGGGGAGGACTGGCTACACCTTC.

This chain connects TRBV9 to TRBJ2-1; 9 positions agree with TRBD1. The germline CDR1 and CDR2 sequences are SGDLS and YYNGEE. The CDR3 spans 17 residues. V lost 2 bases and J lost 8; bases outside the gene matches: 14. The CDR3: CASSVRDREGFRDEQFF. CDR3 sequence (DNA): TGTGCCAGCAGCGTCAGGGACAGGGAGGGATTTAGGGATGAGCAGTTCTTC. Variable domain in full (rest from reference TRBV9 and TRBJ2-1): DSGVTQTPKHLITATGQRVTLRCSPRSGDLSVYWYQQSLDQGLQFLIQYYNGEERAKGNILERFSAQQFPDLHSELNLSSLELGDSALYFCASSVRDREGFRDEQFFGPGTRLTVL.

This chain uses TRBV4-3 with TRBJ2-5, with unresolved D. Germline V gene lookup returns CDR1 LGHNA and CDR2 YSLEER. The CDR3 spans 15 residues. V lost 6 bases and J lost 1, with 15 bases in between. DNA of the CDR3: TGCGCCAGCAGTCCCTCTGCCCTCGGCCAAGAGACCCAGTACTTC. It specifies CASSPSALGQETQYF.

The chain is built from TRBV5-1 and TRBJ1-4; D uncertain. The CDR3 contains 12 residues. Trimming cost V 7 bases and J 8 bases, with 12 bases left between them. Germline loops: CDR1 SGHRS, CDR2 YFSETQ. The DNA for the CDR3 is TGCGCCAGCTGCACACCGGGAGAAAAACTGTTTTTT. Encoded protein: CASCTPGEKLFF.

The chain links TRBV6-5 to TRBJ1-1, with D possibly matching TRBD1 (5 bases). Germline values: CDR1 MNHEY, CDR2 SVGAGI. V was clipped by 10 bases and J by 5 bases, with 14 bases between them. This CDR3 comprises 12 residues. CDR3: CATLPGGTEAFF. The CDR3 DNA follows: TGTGCCACCCTTCCCGGGGGGACTGAAGCTTTCTTT.

V usage is TRBV19 and J usage is TRBJ1-1, with TRBD1 as a possible D gene (5 bases). The germline V and J ends were trimmed by 7 bases and 2 bases, with 14 bases remaining between them. Germline V gives CDR1 LNHDA, CDR2 SQIVND (reference sequence). The CDR3 is 14 residues long. The CDR3 region has the DNA TGTGCCAGTACTAATCGGGGGATTAACACTGAAGCTTTCTTT. It encodes CASTNRGINTEAFF.

V is TRBV7-2 and J is TRBJ2-7, with TRBD2 as a possible D gene (5 bases). Germline assignment: CDR1 SGHTA and CDR2 FQGNSA. This CDR3 spans 15 amino acids. Trimming cost V 5 bases and J 2 bases, with 16 bases left between them. The CDR3 DNA reads TGTGCCAGCAGCCCCTCCCTTACTAGAACCTACGAGCAGTACTTC. This gives the protein CASSPSLTRTYEQYF. The full variable domain, in which reference TRBV7-2 and TRBJ2-7 provide the parts outside the CDR3, is GAGVSQSPSNKVTEKGKDVELRCDPISGHTALYWYRQSLGQGLEFLIYFQGNSAPDKSGLPSDRFSAERTGGSVSTLTIQRTQQEDSAVYLCASSPSLTRTYEQYFGPGTRLTVT.

The chain couples TRBV3-1 (or the pseudogene TRBV3-2) to TRBJ2-7; D remains unclear. Germline values: CDR1 LGHDT, CDR2 YNNKEL (reference sequence). The V and J ends lost 4 bases and 5 bases respectively, with 9 bases between them. CDR3 length: 12 residues. The CDR3 coding sequence is TGTGCCAGCAGCCGACTTCCCAACGAGCAGTACTTC. It specifies CASSRLPNEQYF.

V gene TRBV5-4 combines with J gene TRBJ2-2, with 9 bases identical to TRBD2. The CDR3 is made up of 17 amino acids. Germline V lookup: CDR1 SGHNT, CDR2 YYREEE (reference sequence). After removal of 0 bases from V and 4 bases from J, the junction contained 7 bases not matched to a gene. In DNA, the CDR3 is TGTGCCAGCAGCTTGGCCGGGCTAGCGGGGTTCACCGGGGAGCTGTTTTTT. It specifies CASSLAGLAGFTGELFF.

The chain has TRBV7-2 and TRBJ2-7; 10 bases map to TRBD2. CDR1 is SGHTA, CDR2 FQGNSA, per germline. The CDR3 totals 14 residues. V dropped 2 bases and J dropped 6; count of bases not matched to a gene: 4. The CDR3 here is CASSLQRGGLEQYF. Here the CDR3 DNA reads TGTGCCAGCAGCTTACAGCGGGGGGGCCTCGAGCAGTACTTC.

The chain couples TRBV5-1 to TRBJ1-1, with 7 bases that match TRBD1. The CDR3 runs to 16 residues. With 3 bases clipped from V and 0 bases from J, the junction kept 8 bases outside the gene matches. Germline CDR1 is SGHRS and CDR2 is YFSETQ. The CDR3 protein is CASSSGTVNMNTEAFF. As DNA, the CDR3 is TGCGCCAGCAGCTCCGGGACAGTCAACATGAACACTGAAGCTTTCTTT.

V is TRBV9 and J is TRBJ2-3; the D is unclear. The CDR3 is 13 residues long. The V gene lost 4 bases and the J gene lost 4 bases, with 10 bases spanning the gap. Germline V gives CDR1 SGDLS, CDR2 YYNGEE. CDR3 sequence: CASSSLLPDTQYF. The CDR3 DNA follows: TGTGCCAGCAGCTCTCTACTACCAGATACGCAGTATTTT.

The chain joins TRBV7-2 to TRBJ1-6; 10 positions agree with TRBD1. Germline CDR1 is SGHTA and CDR2 is FQGNSA. This CDR3 is built from 16 residues. J was trimmed by 7 bases and V by 7 bases; bases with no gene match: 10. The CDR3 spells CASTDIDRGPNSPLHF. CDR3 nucleotides: TGTGCCAGCACCGATATAGACAGGGGGCCAAATTCACCCCTCCACTTT.

In the case of this clone: The junction differs from germline at one of its ends, possibly a read error. The chain is built from TRBV3-1 (or the pseudogene TRBV3-2) and TRBJ1-5; unclear D gene. Germline CDR1 and CDR2: LGHDT and YNNKEL (reference sequence). This CDR3 is 9 amino acids long. CDR3 sequence reads: CASSQELAF. CDR3 DNA sequence: TGTGCCAGCAGCCAAGAGTTGGCTTTT.

The rearrangement uses TRBV4-1 and TRBJ2-5, with 11 bases lining up with TRBD2. CDR1 MGHRA and CDR2 YSYEKL come from the germline V gene. The CDR3 runs to 15 residues. V lost 4 bases and J lost 4; bases outside the gene matches: 5. CDR3 in DNA: TGCGCCAGCAGCCGCGGGACTAGCGGACGAGAGACCCAGTACTTC. It codes for CASSRGTSGRETQYF.

This sequence joins TRBV27 and TRBJ2-1; TRBD2 agrees at 16 bases. The CDR3 is 18 amino acids. V trimming: 6 bases; J trimming: 7 bases; junction bases outside the gene matches: 12. CDR1 and CDR2 from the germline V gene are MNHEY and SMNVEV (reference sequence). CDR3 loop: CASRQGTSGGADINEQFF. The CDR3 DNA is TGTGCCAGCAGACAAGGGACTAGCGGGGGGGCCGATATTAATGAGCAGTTCTTC.

The chain employs TRBV30 and TRBJ2-3; TRBD2 aligns across 10 bases. The V and J ends lost 5 bases and 0 bases, in that order; junction bases with no gene match: 5. The CDR3 loop spans 15 amino acids. Germline lookup yields CDR1 GTSNPN and CDR2 SVGIG (reference sequence). CDR3 amino acids: CAWGLAGGSTDTQYF. CDR3 sequence (DNA): TGTGCCTGGGGATTAGCGGGGGGAAGCACAGATACGCAGTATTTT.

The chain has TRBV5-1 and TRBJ2-7, with D possibly being TRBD1 (7 bases). Germline CDR1 is SGHRS and CDR2 is YFSETQ. With 1 base removed from V and 6 bases from J, the gap between germline ends came to 14 bases. The CDR3 has 14 residues. The CDR3 DNA follows: TGCGCCAGCAGCTTGACAGGGGAGGTCGGCGAGCAGTACTTC. Amino acids: CASSLTGEVGEQYF.

The rearrangement links TRBV28 to TRBJ1-5; unclear D gene. V lost 6 bases to trimming and J lost 5 bases, with 17 bases between them. Per germline, CDR1 MDHEN and CDR2 SYDVKM. CDR3 length equals 15 residues. The CDR3 DNA reads as TGTGCCAGCAGCTACCTCCGGGTACGGGATCAGCCCCAGCATTTT. The encoded protein is CASSYLRVRDQPQHF.

By proportion, this clone is medium-sized. The chain is built from TRBV4-1 and TRBJ2-7, with 11 nucleotides matching TRBD1. The germline V gene has CDR1 MGHRA and CDR2 YSYEKL. Trimming at V came to 4 bases and at J to 3 bases, leaving 8 bases not matched to a gene. The CDR3 has 16 amino acids. CDR3 DNA: TGCGCCAGCAGCCCTCAAGGACAGGGGGCCTTCTACGAGCAGTACTTC. Translation: CASSPQGQGAFYEQYF.

The V gene is TRBV19, the J gene TRBJ2-7; 11 positions match TRBD1. The length of the CDR3 is 16 residues. Germline CDR1 and CDR2: LNHDA and SQIVND (reference sequence). With V trimmed by 4 bases and J by 3 bases, 8 bases remained unmatched. CDR3 nucleotide sequence: TGTGCCAGTAGTAGGGACGCGGGACAGGGGGGCTACGAGCAGTACTTC. Translating gives CASSRDAGQGGYEQYF.

This clone was seen a handful of times. The rearrangement joins TRBV2 to TRBJ2-7, with TRBD2 matching over 8 bases. J lost 1 base, V lost 7 bases, and 6 bases had no gene match. There are 14 residues in the CDR3. Germline CDR1 and CDR2: SNHLY and FYNNEI. CDR3 sequence: CASTLTSGSYEQYF. As DNA, the CDR3 is TGTGCCAGCACCCTAACTAGCGGATCCTACGAGCAGTACTTC.

The chain carries TRBV5-4 and TRBJ2-2; 7 bases line up with TRBD1. Germline V gene sequence: CDR1 SGHNT, CDR2 YYREEE (reference sequence). The length of the CDR3 is 15 residues. Trimming removed 4 bases from V and 3 bases from J; junction bases left unmatched: 6. For the CDR3, the DNA is TGTGCCAGCAGCCTAGGGACAGCTTACACCGGGGAGCTGTTTTTT. It encodes CASSLGTAYTGELFF.

V is TRBV10-2 and J is TRBJ2-7, with TRBD1 matching over 9 bases. The CDR3 loop spans 14 amino acids. The germline V gene has CDR1 WSHSY and CDR2 SAAADI. Trimming cost V 5 bases and J 5 bases; bases outside gene matches: 7. CDR3 DNA: TGCGCCAGCAGTACAGGGGGCGTTCCGAACGAGCAGTACTTC. Translated: CASSTGGVPNEQYF.

The V and J genes are TRBV24-1 and TRBJ1-2; 9 bases fit TRBD1. Germline V lookup: CDR1 KGHDR, CDR2 SFDVKD. CDR3 size: 14 residues. V was pared by 3 bases and J by 5 bases, with 3 bases of the junction left unmatched. Here the CDR3 reads CATSDRDRVYGYTF. The CDR3 region has the DNA TGTGCCACCAGTGATCGGGACAGGGTTTATGGCTACACCTTC.